Sequencing of this T cell receptor (beta chain) was carried out in a study of blood T cell repertoires in COVID-19. About the study: COVID-19 samples from acute and convalescent phases originated in the United States, Italy and Spain. In each case, the material was cDNA or gDNA derived from T cells, B-cell-depleted T cells, or PBMCs.

In the study's own analysis: Reference gene primer amplification yielded estimated nucleated cell counts. Measured with immunoSEQ multiplex PCR; TCRdb has only the in-frame clones, and not every one. That table gives V, J and clone size, and the DNA gave D and trimming. The table shows more than 250,000 clones, with 75% to 90% occurring only once. Material: peripheral blood. The origin of this receptor is a human donor in a cohort sampled during active COVID-19.

The CDR3 here is CASSEKGGFGPSHQETQYF. The CDR3 nucleotides are TGTGCCAGCAGTGAAAAGGGGGGGTTTGGGCCATCGCACCAAGAGACCCAGTACTTC. This rearrangement joins TRBV2 to TRBJ2-5; D is possibly TRBD2 (7 bases). Trimming took off 2 bases at V and 0 bases at J, with 22 bases between the two ends. This CDR3 has 19 residues. CDR1 is SNHLY and CDR2 is FYNNEI in the germline V gene.